One sample yielded the 21 T cell receptor beta chains listed below, sequenced in a study of CD8+ T cells in alopecia areata. After isolation, RNA underwent reverse transcription to generate cDNA as the sequencing template. Sequenced by immunoSEQ multiplex PCR; TCRdb stores in-frame clones only, minus some. The sample consists of roughly 140,000 clones, approximately 60% of them appearing once. Sequencing was carried out using CD8+ T cells sorted from blood. The receptors shown here come from a human donor in good health.

The rearrangement uses TRBV2 and TRBJ2-5; tentatively, D is TRBD1 or TRBD2 (6 bases each). This CDR3 has 12 residues. CDR1 and CDR2 (germline): SNHLY, FYNNEI. The V end lost 8 bases, the J end lost 4 bases, and 11 bases lay between the germline ends. The CDR3, as DNA: TGTGCCAGCTCACGGGGGCGAGAGACCCAGTACTTC. Its translation: CASSRGRETQYF.

CDR3 loop: CASSLEVAGGPGRETQYF. The CDR3 coding sequence is TGTGCCAGCAGCTTAGAGGTAGCGGGAGGCCCAGGCAGAGAGACCCAGTACTTC. This chain links TRBV11-2 with TRBJ2-5; 10 nucleotides match TRBD2. The trim removed 0 bases at V and 4 bases at J, leaving 11 bases unmatched. The length of the CDR3 is 18 residues. Germline V lookup: CDR1 SGHAT, CDR2 FQNNGV.

The chain employs TRBV10-2 and TRBJ2-1; TRBD2 matches at 7 bases. The germline gives CDR1 WSHSY, CDR2 SAAADI. V gave up 2 bases and J gave up 9 bases; unmatched junction bases: 7. There are 14 residues in the CDR3. The CDR3 reads CASSEGRELGEQFF. CDR3 nucleotide sequence: TGCGCCAGCAGTGAGGGGCGGGAGTTGGGTGAGCAGTTCTTC.

V usage is TRBV6-5 and J usage is TRBJ1-1; 8 nucleotides line up with TRBD1. CDR1 is MNHEY, CDR2 SVGAGI, per germline. The CDR3 sequence is 12 residues long. Losses at the gene ends were 6 bases for V and 7 bases for J; bases not matched to a gene: 4. In nucleotides, the CDR3 is TGTGCCAGCAGCACCGGGACAGGTGAAGCTTTCTTT. Translated, it gives CASSTGTGEAFF.

This clone was observed a handful of times. The CDR3 DNA sequence: TGCAGCCTAGCGGGATGGGGCCAAGAGACCCAGTACTTC. Its protein product is CSLAGWGQETQYF. V gene TRBV29-1 combines with J gene TRBJ2-5; 9 bases are shared with TRBD2. The trim removed 8 bases at V and 1 base at J, leaving 5 bases unmatched. The length of the CDR3 is 13 residues. The germline gives CDR1 SQVTM, CDR2 ANQGSEA.

CDR3 amino acids: CASRPLAGVHEQYF. The CDR3 nucleotides are TGTGCCAGCAGACCTCTAGCGGGAGTTCACGAGCAGTACTTC. The genes are TRBV28 and TRBJ2-7, with 10 bases lining up with TRBD2. Germline lookup yields CDR1 MDHEN and CDR2 SYDVKM. The V gene end was trimmed by 6 bases and the J gene end by 5 bases; junction bases not matched to a gene: 7. There are 14 residues in the CDR3.

The V gene is TRBV9, the J gene TRBJ1-3; D gene unclear. Germline values: CDR1 SGDLS, CDR2 YYNGEE. The CDR3 totals 11 residues. Between the trimmed V and J ends, which lost 7 bases and 1 base, there was a span of 3 bases. The chain's CDR3 is CASGSGNTIYF. The CDR3 region has the DNA TGTGCCAGCGGGTCTGGAAACACCATATATTTT. Full variable domain (missing parts from reference TRBV9 and TRBJ1-3): DSGVTQTPKHLITATGQRVTLRCSPRSGDLSVYWYQQSLDQGLQFLIQYYNGEERAKGNILERFSAQQFPDLHSELNLSSLELGDSALYFCASGSGNTIYFGEGSWLTVV.

The chain employs TRBV27 and TRBJ2-3; D unresolved. V lost 2 bases, J lost 2 bases, and 8 bases lay in between. CDR1 and CDR2 (germline): MNHEY, SMNVEV (reference sequence). This CDR3 comprises 14 residues. The CDR3 DNA reads TGTGCCAGCAGTTTAGCTGGAACCACAGATACGCAGTATTTT. As protein: CASSLAGTTDTQYF.

This chain joins TRBV10-3 and TRBJ2-7, with 11 nucleotides matching TRBD1. Germline values: CDR1 ENHRY, CDR2 SYGVKD. V shed 2 bases and J 5 bases; nucleotides not matched to a gene: 8. The CDR3 spans 16 residues. Here the CDR3 DNA reads TGTGCCATCAGTGAGACCGGGACAGGGGGGTTAGACGAGCAGTACTTC. This translates into CAISETGTGGLDEQYF.

The V gene is TRBV12-5, the J gene TRBJ1-1; D is uncertain. Trimming took off 3 bases at V and 0 bases at J, with 2 bases between the two ends. Germline values: CDR1 LGHNT, CDR2 FRNRAP. This CDR3 is 12 amino acids long. Here the CDR3 DNA reads TGTGCTAGTGGTTTCCTGAACACTGAAGCTTTCTTT. It yields the protein CASGFLNTEAFF.

The rearrangement uses TRBV9 and TRBJ1-5; 8 nucleotides agree with TRBD1. V shed 4 bases, J shed 6 bases, and the junction held 6 bases outside the gene matches. Germline loops: CDR1 SGDLS, CDR2 YYNGEE. This CDR3 spans 14 amino acids. The CDR3 sequence is CASSPTGGLQPQHF. The CDR3 DNA sequence: TGTGCCAGCAGCCCAACAGGGGGACTTCAGCCCCAGCATTTT. The whole variable domain, filled in from reference TRBV9 and TRBJ1-5, reads DSGVTQTPKHLITATGQRVTLRCSPRSGDLSVYWYQQSLDQGLQFLIQYYNGEERAKGNILERFSAQQFPDLHSELNLSSLELGDSALYFCASSPTGGLQPQHFGDGTRLSIL.

This chain joins TRBV13 and TRBJ2-7; no reliable D call. The CDR3 is made up of 12 amino acids. Trimming stripped 0 bases from V and 4 bases from J, with 4 bases between. The germline gives CDR1 PRHDT, CDR2 FYEKMQ (reference sequence). DNA for the CDR3: TGTGCCAGCAGCTTAGGTTTATACGAGCAGTACTTC. Its protein product is CASSLGLYEQYF.

The count of this clone is one. The chain employs TRBV7-9 and TRBJ2-7, with D possibly TRBD1 on 5 matching bases. Trimming took 4 bases from V and 6 from J, leaving 10 bases between them. The CDR3 runs to 12 residues. Germline CDR1 and CDR2: SEHNR and FQNEAQ (reference sequence). CDR3 residues: CASSSTALEQYF. In DNA form, the CDR3 reads TGTGCCAGCAGCTCGACAGCCCTCGAGCAGTACTTC.

The CDR3 coding sequence is TGTGCCTGGAGTGCCCGGTTCGGCAATGAGCAGTTCTTC. Residues: CAWSARFGNEQFF. J is TRBJ2-1 and V is TRBV30; D gene unclear. This CDR3 has 13 amino acids. Trimming took off 1 base at V and 6 bases at J, with 10 bases between the two ends. Per the germline V gene, CDR1 is GTSNPN and CDR2 is SVGIG (reference sequence). Combining the CDR3 with reference TRBV30 and TRBJ2-1 gives the whole variable domain SQTIHQWPATLVQPVGSPLSLECTVEGTSNPNLYWYRQAAGRGLQLLFYSVGIGQISSEVPQNLSASRPQDRQFILSSKKLLLSDSGFYLCAWSARFGNEQFFGPGTRLTVL.

The chain employs TRBV29-1 and TRBJ2-1, with TRBD2 matching over 9 bases. CDR3 size: 17 residues. The V segment lost 3 bases and the J segment 0 bases; nucleotides outside the gene matches: 9. The germline V gene has CDR1 SQVTM and CDR2 ANQGSEA. The CDR3 DNA reads as TGCAGCGTTGATAAAGGCAGCGGGAGGCCCTCCTACAATGAGCAGTTCTTC. Translating it yields CSVDKGSGRPSYNEQFF.

This clone was detected a few times. This CDR3 is also generated by other DNA sequences in the sample. The J gene is TRBJ2-7, the V gene TRBV29-1; 7 positions agree with TRBD2. The ends lost 6 bases at V and 2 bases at J; junction bases unmatched: 7. The CDR3 is 13 residues long. Germline assignment: CDR1 SQVTM and CDR2 ANQGSEA. The CDR3 region has the DNA TGCAGCGTCGGTGCTAGCGGCCCCTACGAGCAGTACTTC. This gives the protein CSVGASGPYEQYF.

The chain recombines TRBV27 with TRBJ2-1, with 9 bases that match TRBD2. The CDR3 is made up of 15 amino acids. Germline CDR1 and CDR2: MNHEY and SMNVEV (reference sequence). The V gene end was trimmed by 6 bases and the J gene end by 2 bases; junction bases not matched to a gene: 5. CDR3 coding DNA: TGTGCCAGCAGGGGTAGCGGGGGAACCTACAATGAGCAGTTCTTC. Translation: CASRGSGGTYNEQFF.

The chain has TRBV2 and TRBJ2-7; no clear D gene. This CDR3 spans 14 amino acids. CDR1 is SNHLY, CDR2 FYNNEI, per germline. Trimming stripped 8 bases from V and 2 bases from J, with 16 bases between. The CDR3 DNA follows: TGTGCCAGCTGTTCGAGCCCGGGCGCCTACGAGCAGTACTTC. As protein: CASCSSPGAYEQYF.

The rearrangement links TRBV30 to TRBJ2-1, with 9 bases fitting TRBD2. Trimming at V came to 3 bases and at J to 10 bases, leaving 10 bases not matched to a gene. The CDR3 runs 14 residues. CDR1 is GTSNPN and CDR2 is SVGIG in the germline V gene (reference sequence). CDR3 region: CAWRVPSGTREQFF. The CDR3 DNA reads TGTGCCTGGAGGGTCCCTAGCGGGACTCGGGAGCAGTTCTTC.

V and J are TRBV29-1 and TRBJ1-1; possibly TRBD1 for D (6 bases). CDR3 length: 14 amino acids. V was pared by 4 bases and J by 6 bases, with 18 bases between. CDR1 and CDR2 (germline): SQVTM, ANQGSEA. DNA of the CDR3: TGCAGCGTTGCGGGGGGTGGATCAGGGGCTGAAGCTTTCTTT. Encoded protein: CSVAGGGSGAEAFF.

This clone was detected only a few times. The CDR3 loop reads CASSQTIRMGTDEKLFF. The CDR3 region has the DNA TGCGCCAGCAGCCAAACCATAAGAATGGGGACGGATGAAAAACTGTTTTTT. The chain carries TRBV4-1 and TRBJ1-4, with a possible D match to TRBD1 (5 bases). V gave up 2 bases and J gave up 6 bases, with 19 bases separating them. In germline, CDR1 is MGHRA, CDR2 YSYEKL. This CDR3 is 17 amino acids long.